A selection of T cell receptor beta chains follows, all from one sample in a study of T cells in Graves' hyperthyroidism and ophthalmopathy. TCRdb reprocessed the multiplex PCR reads with MiXCR, giving one entry per CDR3 protein. The sample carries around 350,000 distinct CDR3 sequences, more than 15% recorded once. The sample was blood. These receptor sequences come from a woman between 18 and 30 years old with Graves' hyperthyroidism that later progressed to Graves' ophthalmopathy. CDR3s leave out the opening cysteine and the closing phenylalanine or tryptophan. The D gene is left open where the match is weak. Some rows have no size entry. The others give once, few or many, or a class for an expanded clone.

TRBV20-1	TRBJ2-1	few	NA	SARDANINEQF
TRBV5-1	TRBJ1-1	many	NA	ASSLEVGPEAF
TRBV5-1	TRBJ2-1	NA	TRBD2	ASSLGVSSGRYNEQF
TRBV6-2/TRBV6-3	TRBJ2-3	many	NA	ASSYFVASVVEDTQY
TRBV4-1	TRBJ1-2	NA	TRBD1	ASSAGQDNYGYT
TRBV28	TRBJ2-7	many	TRBD2	ASSFRGEAIRDEQY
TRBV29-1	TRBJ1-4	NA	NA	SVVPDPPFGEKLF
TRBV6-1	TRBJ2-5	many	NA	ASSPTPRDQETQY
TRBV15	TRBJ2-1	NA	TRBD1	ATSTPRDRDPSYNAQF
TRBV27	TRBJ2-7	many	TRBD2	ASSPRLAGRGEQY
TRBV6-1	TRBJ1-4	NA	TRBD1	ASARTGGASYDEKLF
TRBV27	TRBJ2-3	many	NA	ASSSLRDSTDTQY
TRBV19	TRBJ2-3	few	TRBD1	ASSPWTGSTDTQY
TRBV5-1	TRBJ2-5	few	TRBD2	ASSLELVAGGETQY
TRBV7-8	TRBJ2-1	many	TRBD2	ASSLARGRGYVSSEQF
TRBV2	TRBJ2-3	NA	TRBD2	ANLAGDTDTQY
TRBV27	TRBJ2-7	few	NA	ASSLRSGSSYEQY
TRBV6-6	TRBJ2-7	many	NA	ASSYAQGSYEQY
TRBV20-1	TRBJ2-7	many	TRBD2	SARDQRDYEQY
TRBV27	TRBJ2-1	NA	NA	ASSFGKEQF
TRBV2	TRBJ2-5	NA	TRBD2	ASLKTSGIQETQY
TRBV27	TRBJ2-7	few	NA	ASSVDRGGSYEQY
TRBV27	TRBJ2-7	many	NA	ASSLSLSELGEQY
TRBV9	TRBJ2-5	few	NA	ASSVEAGLQETQY
TRBV9	TRBJ2-7	NA	TRBD1	ASSSPDRGSYEQY
TRBV3-1	TRBJ1-1	many	NA	ASSPGGTQAF
TRBV7-9	TRBJ2-1	many	TRBD2	ASRGERLAPNNEQF
TRBV7-2	TRBJ1-5	many	NA	ASSLGVNQPQH
TRBV5-4	TRBJ2-1	few	TRBD2	ASSLLGAGAGNEQF
TRBV28	TRBJ1-5	many	NA	ASSFAGTSNQPQH
TRBV20-1	TRBJ2-7	many	TRBD2	SARGVAGFSYEQY
TRBV20-1	TRBJ2-1	NA	NA	SNPALGANEQF
TRBV20-1	TRBJ1-5	many	TRBD1	SAGNRGSNQPQH
TRBV7-8	TRBJ2-7	many	TRBD1	ASSLGWTGPYEQY
TRBV5-1	TRBJ2-1	many	TRBD2	ASSLLSTSGISSGEQF
TRBV18	TRBJ2-7	few	TRBD2	ASSPTSETYEQY
TRBV27	TRBJ1-2	few	NA	ASSFLPREGVYGYT